This TCR beta chain is from a study of blood T cells in healthy people across ages. General study results and limits: Long-lived donors exceeded aged donors in naive CD4+ cells and diversity.

PBMCs, at least 7 million per sample, were isolated. Total RNA was isolated from each sample in quantities of at least 6 micrograms. There are 15 residues in the CDR3. V lost 5 bases, J lost 5 bases, and 11 bases stayed unmatched. CDR1 is DFQATT, CDR2 SNEGSKA, per germline (reference sequence). A second PCR, run for about 7 to 11 cycles, used a sample-barcoded 5' primer plus a J-beta primer mix. Every sample produced at least 2.5 million CDR3-containing paired-end reads. MiXCR, run by TCRdb on the 5' RACE reads, gives a single entry per CDR3 protein. Here the sample spans about 1.8 million distinct CDR3 sequences, 40% to 55% being singletons. Details on this clonotype: What it recognizes is unknown.

Sequenced input: blood. The V gene is TRBV20-1, the J gene TRBJ2-3; 9 nucleotides agree with TRBD1. The source of this sequence is a woman aged 40-49 years in good health. This CDR3 is CSAELGTGIEDTQYF. The CDR3 DNA reads as TGCAGTGCTGAGCTAGGGACAGGGATTGAAGATACGCAGTATTTT.